This entry lists 15 T cell receptor beta chains sequenced from one sample in a study of Ad26.COV2.S vaccination and SARS-CoV-2 variants. Treatment indicated: 15 to 20 received Ad26.COV2.S at low or high dose, single or two shots; about five received placebo; per-sample allocation not given. Samples analyzed were those drawn on day 63 after the first vaccine or placebo injection. Assay: immunoSEQ multiplex PCR; the TCRdb copy retains only in-frame clones and omits some. This sample has a few hundred thousand clones; around 82% occur once, and the top ten carry about 8%. This specimen was peripheral blood, taken in a trial of Ad26.COV2.S vaccine versus placebo. These receptors were obtained from a person between 18 and 65 years old who received the Ad26.COV2.S COVID-19 vaccine or a placebo.

The chain is built from TRBV6-5 and TRBJ1-5; a possible D gene is TRBD1 (5 bases). The CDR3 has 13 amino acids. The germline CDR1 and CDR2 sequences are MNHEY and SVGAGI. V was pared by 6 bases and J by 9 bases, with 15 bases between. The CDR3: CASRTTGLAPQHF. DNA of the CDR3: TGTGCCAGCAGGACAACAGGATTGGCGCCCCAGCATTTT.

The chain couples TRBV9 to TRBJ1-1; D remains unclear. This CDR3 is 13 amino acids long. Per the germline V gene, CDR1 is SGDLS and CDR2 is YYNGEE. Trimming left V 4 bases short and J 8 bases short, with 15 bases between. CDR3 coding DNA: TGTGCCAGCAGCCCTGGGCCGATACCCGAAGCTTTCTTT. It is translated as CASSPGPIPEAFF.

This clone is a singleton in its sample. V is TRBV20-1 and J is TRBJ1-3; perhaps TRBD1 as D (6 bases). This CDR3 spans 17 amino acids. V shed 3 bases and J shed 1 base, with 19 bases lying between them. Germline assignment: CDR1 DFQATT and CDR2 SNEGSKA (reference sequence). The CDR3 sequence: CSASSSAQGRSGNTIYF. CDR3 coding DNA: TGCAGTGCTAGTAGCTCCGCACAGGGAAGATCTGGAAACACCATATATTTT.

This clone was counted only a few times. The chain uses TRBV19 and TRBJ1-1; 12 bases are a match to TRBD1. The V gene's germline CDR1 is LNHDA and CDR2 SQIVND (reference sequence). The CDR3 is 15 amino acids. Germline trimming cut 8 bases from V and 5 bases from J; bases unmatched to any gene: 9. The DNA for the CDR3 is TGTGCCAGTCCTCCTGGGACAGGGGGCCTTACTGAAGCTTTCTTT. Translated: CASPPGTGGLTEAFF. The complete variable domain, with remaining parts taken from reference TRBV19 and TRBJ1-1, reads DGGITQSPKYLFRKEGQNVTLSCEQNLNHDAMYWYRQDPGQGLRLIYYSQIVNDFQKGDIAEGYSVSREKKESFPLTVTSAQKNPTAFYLCASPPGTGGLTEAFFGQGTRLTVV.

J is TRBJ2-1 and V is TRBV30; D is uncertain. Germline V gives CDR1 GTSNPN, CDR2 SVGIG (reference sequence). V was clipped by 4 bases and J by 5 bases, with 12 bases between them. The CDR3 is 13 amino acids. The CDR3: CAWKVFRDNEQFF. In nucleotides, the CDR3 is TGTGCCTGGAAGGTTTTTCGAGACAATGAGCAGTTCTTC.

This sequence joins TRBV19 and TRBJ1-6; TRBD1 might be the D (5 bases). The ends were cut back, 11 bases at V and 6 bases at J, with 23 bases in the middle. The CDR3 runs 16 residues. Germline assignment: CDR1 LNHDA and CDR2 SQIVND (reference sequence). The CDR3 loop is CASTWFSLTANSPLHF. The DNA for the CDR3 is TGTGCCTCGACGTGGTTTTCGTTGACAGCTAATTCACCCCTCCACTTT.

This rearrangement joins TRBV7-3 to TRBJ2-7, with TRBD2 matching 7 bases. After removal of 3 bases from V and 6 bases from J, the junction contained 5 bases not matched to a gene. Germline loops: CDR1 SGHTA, CDR2 FQGTGA. This CDR3 is 13 amino acids long. Written as DNA, the CDR3 is TGTGCCAGCAGCTTTGACGGGGGGAGCGAGCAGTACTTC. It specifies CASSFDGGSEQYF.

The chain employs TRBV12-2 and TRBJ2-3; TRBD2 is the table's D call, not checked against the DNA. TRBV12-2 is tagged as a pseudogene. The CDR3 has 12 residues. The CDR3 DNA reads TGTGCAAGTCGCCCCATAGCAGATACGCAGTATTTT. Translated, it gives CASRPIADTQYF.

The genes are TRBV7-3 and TRBJ2-1; D is perhaps TRBD2 (6 bases). The CDR3 is 15 residues long. Germline CDR1 is SGHTA and CDR2 is FQGTGA. V was trimmed by 2 bases and J by 5 bases, leaving 13 bases between them. CDR3 amino acids: CASSLGGSGNNEQFF. CDR3 nucleotide sequence: TGTGCCAGCAGCTTAGGGGGTAGCGGAAACAATGAGCAGTTCTTC.

The sample holds one count of this clone. This rearrangement joins TRBV29-1 to TRBJ1-2; D uncertain. Germline CDR1 reads SQVTM; CDR2 reads ANQGSEA. Trimming left V 4 bases short and J 4 bases short, with 16 bases between. The CDR3 is made up of 14 amino acids. In DNA, the CDR3 is TGCAGCGTTGGAGAGTTGACACCCACCTATGGCTACACCTTC. It yields the protein CSVGELTPTYGYTF.

The chain has TRBV9 and TRBJ2-2; D is perhaps TRBD1 (6 bases). This CDR3 has 15 amino acids. V gave up 0 bases and J gave up 6 bases, with 12 bases separating them. The germline V gene has CDR1 SGDLS and CDR2 YYNGEE. The CDR3 DNA reads TGTGCCAGCAGCGTAGAAGTGGGGGCCGCCGGGGAGCTGTTTTTT. It translates to CASSVEVGAAGELFF.

V gene TRBV5-6 combines with J gene TRBJ2-1, with D maybe TRBD1 (5 bases). V was clipped by 3 bases and J by 7 bases, with 14 bases between them. This CDR3 has 14 residues. The germline V gene encodes CDR1 SGHDT and CDR2 YYEEEE. In DNA form, the CDR3 reads TGTGCCAGCAGCTCTGGGGCTCTCAGAAATGAGCAGTTCTTC. This sequence encodes CASSSGALRNEQFF.

The chain has TRBV25-1 and TRBJ2-3, with a tentative D call TRBD2 (6 bases). Germline assignment: CDR1 MGHDK and CDR2 SYGVNS. The CDR3 totals 15 residues. With 5 bases removed from V and 2 bases from J, the gap between germline ends came to 14 bases. The CDR3 DNA reads TGTGCCAGCAGTTCCCCTAGCGAGAACACAGATACGCAGTATTTT. This translates into CASSSPSENTDTQYF.

V and J are TRBV4-2 and TRBJ2-7, with TRBD1 matching over 7 bases. The germline CDR1 and CDR2 sequences are LGHNA and YNFKEQ. Trimming at V came to 3 bases and at J to 2 bases, leaving 7 bases not matched to a gene. The CDR3 is 15 amino acids. The CDR3 sequence: CASSHPTGPPYEQYF. The CDR3 coding sequence is TGTGCCAGCAGCCATCCGACAGGGCCCCCCTACGAGCAGTACTTC.

This clone showed up just a few times. This chain uses TRBV5-1 with TRBJ1-1, with D possibly being TRBD1 (6 bases). Per germline, CDR1 SGHRS and CDR2 YFSETQ. Deletions cut 0 bases from V and 6 bases from J, with 18 bases between. There are 16 residues in the CDR3. CDR3 in DNA: TGCGCCAGCAGCTTGGAACAGGGAGGAAGGGGAGCTGAAGCTTTCTTT. Its protein product is CASSLEQGGRGAEAFF.